Shown below are 20 T cell receptor beta chains from a single sample sequenced in a study of cytomegalovirus exposure and HLA in healthy donors. Assay used: immunoSEQ multiplex PCR; TCRdb lists only in-frame clones, some missing. The profile shows about 270,000 clones, approximately 83% of them singletons. Source material: PBMCs. Every receptor here comes from a woman between 18 and 29 years old in good health and CMV-seronegative.

The rearrangement links TRBV6-5 to TRBJ2-7, with D possibly matching TRBD2 (6 bases). CDR3 size: 14 residues. From germline, CDR1 is MNHEY and CDR2 SVGAGI. V lost 0 bases and J 3 bases, leaving 9 bases between the germline ends. The CDR3 reads CASSYSSGGYEQYF. The CDR3 DNA reads as TGTGCCAGCAGTTACTCATCCGGGGGCTACGAGCAGTACTTC.

J is TRBJ2-7 and V is TRBV29-1, with a possible D match to TRBD2 (6 bases). V was shortened by 4 bases and J by 3 bases, with 13 bases between the two germline ends. Germline-derived CDR1 and CDR2 are SQVTM and ANQGSEA. The CDR3 runs to 13 residues. CDR3 amino acids: CSVVSRDFYEQYF. In DNA form, the CDR3 reads TGCAGCGTTGTATCCCGGGACTTCTACGAGCAGTACTTC.

This chain joins TRBV6-5 and TRBJ1-2; weak D call: TRBD1 (5 bases). The V end lost 4 bases, the J end lost 4 bases, and 16 bases lay between the germline ends. The germline CDR1 and CDR2 sequences are MNHEY and SVGAGI. The CDR3 covers 15 residues. The CDR3: CASSSPGEGTYGYTF. For the CDR3, the DNA is TGTGCCAGCAGTTCCCCTGGGGAGGGGACCTATGGCTACACCTTC.

The CDR3: CASSIQGADNGYTF. The CDR3 DNA reads TGTGCCAGTAGTATACAGGGGGCAGACAATGGCTACACCTTC. The genes are TRBV19 and TRBJ1-2, with 8 bases lining up with TRBD1. The CDR3 has 14 residues. The trim removed 2 bases at V and 6 bases at J, leaving 5 bases unmatched. Per the germline V gene, CDR1 is LNHDA and CDR2 is SQIVND (reference sequence). The whole variable domain, filled in from reference TRBV19 and TRBJ1-2, reads DGGITQSPKYLFRKEGQNVTLSCEQNLNHDAMYWYRQDPGQGLRLIYYSQIVNDFQKGDIAEGYSVSREKKESFPLTVTSAQKNPTAFYLCASSIQGADNGYTFGSGTRLTVV.

This chain uses TRBV11-3 with TRBJ2-2; the D gene is possibly TRBD2 (5 bases). Germline loops: CDR1 SGHNT, CDR2 YENEEA. Trimming took off 3 bases at V and 6 bases at J, with 8 bases between the two ends. CDR3 length: 13 residues. The CDR3 region is CASSFRDSGELFF. In DNA, the CDR3 is TGTGCCAGCAGCTTTCGGGATTCCGGGGAGCTGTTTTTT.

The V gene is TRBV4-1, the J gene TRBJ2-7; TRBD2 aligns across 12 bases. V was pared by 0 bases and J by 4 bases, with 7 bases of the junction left unmatched. Germline V gives CDR1 MGHRA, CDR2 YSYEKL. This CDR3 is 17 amino acids long. The CDR3 loop reads CASSQDPTSGRVYEQYF. DNA for the CDR3: TGCGCCAGCAGCCAAGATCCGACTAGCGGGAGAGTGTACGAGCAGTACTTC.

The chain combines TRBV6-6 with TRBJ1-1, with TRBD1 matching over 8 bases. Unmatched junction bases numbered 6, after V lost 3 bases and J lost 3 bases. CDR1 is MNHNY and CDR2 is SVGAGI in the germline V gene (reference sequence). There are 15 residues in the CDR3. The CDR3 loop reads CASSYRTGSDTEAFF. CDR3 nucleotide sequence: TGTGCCAGCAGTTATCGGACAGGGTCGGACACTGAAGCTTTCTTT.

The rearrangement links TRBV6-5 to TRBJ2-2; the match to TRBD2 covers 8 bases. J was trimmed by 7 bases and V by 7 bases; bases with no gene match: 11. The germline CDR1 and CDR2 sequences are MNHEY and SVGAGI. The CDR3 loop spans 15 amino acids. The DNA for the CDR3 is TGTGCCAGCACCCGAGGGGGACTAGTCATCGGGGAGCTGTTTTTT. It encodes CASTRGGLVIGELFF.

This chain joins TRBV27 and TRBJ2-3, with unresolved D. The CDR3 covers 16 residues. V lost 5 bases to trimming and J lost 1 base, with 16 bases between them. Germline CDR1 is MNHEY and CDR2 is SMNVEV (reference sequence). CDR3 sequence reads: CASSEHRYPRTDTQYF. The DNA for the CDR3 is TGTGCCAGCAGTGAACACAGATACCCACGCACAGATACGCAGTATTTT.

The CDR3 protein is CASSRGTVYEAFF. CDR3 nucleotides: TGTGCCAGTTCAAGGGGGACAGTCTATGAAGCTTTCTTT. The rearrangement links TRBV19 to TRBJ1-1; 7 nucleotides match TRBD1. This CDR3 contains 13 residues. V trimming: 8 bases; J trimming: 7 bases; junction bases outside the gene matches: 10. In germline, CDR1 is LNHDA, CDR2 SQIVND (reference sequence).

The J gene is TRBJ2-1, the V gene TRBV5-4, with TRBD2 as a possible D gene (5 bases). Trimming pared 5 bases from V and 6 bases from J, leaving 18 bases between. CDR1 and CDR2 (germline): SGHNT, YYREEE (reference sequence). The CDR3 contains 15 residues. Here the CDR3 DNA reads TGTGCCAGCAGTGGAGGCGGAGCTCGGCCCAATGAGCAGTTCTTC. Translated: CASSGGGARPNEQFF.

The chain joins TRBV9 to TRBJ1-1; 7 positions agree with TRBD1. V shed 1 base, J shed 0 bases, and the junction held 6 bases outside the gene matches. The germline CDR1 and CDR2 sequences are SGDLS and YYNGEE. The CDR3 is made up of 16 amino acids. The CDR3 nucleotides are TGTGCCAGCAGCGTATATGGGACAGCTTTGAACACTGAAGCTTTCTTT. This codes for CASSVYGTALNTEAFF.

J is TRBJ1-2 and V is TRBV9; a weak D match, TRBD1 (5 bases). Germline V gene sequence: CDR1 SGDLS, CDR2 YYNGEE. Trimming pared 6 bases from V and 6 bases from J, leaving 18 bases between. The CDR3 covers 14 residues. DNA of the CDR3: TGTGCCAGCAACTACCAGGGTTTGGAAGATGGCTACACCTTC. This gives the protein CASNYQGLEDGYTF.

V and J are TRBV27 and TRBJ2-1; 7 nucleotides line up with TRBD1. The V segment lost 6 bases and the J segment 5 bases; nucleotides outside the gene matches: 31. Germline V CDR1 and CDR2: MNHEY, SMNVEV (reference sequence). The CDR3 consists of 22 residues. CDR3 nucleotide sequence: TGTGCCAGCAGCTACTCGACAGGGTTAGCAAACAAACCGAACCTCAAAAACAATGAGCAGTTCTTC. Its protein is CASSYSTGLANKPNLKNNEQFF.

V is TRBV7-9 and J is TRBJ2-7; D might be TRBD2 (6 bases). V lost 3 bases and J lost 6, with 27 bases in between. Germline-derived CDR1 and CDR2 are SEHNR and FQNEAQ (reference sequence). The CDR3 spans 18 residues. CDR3: CASSFASDGWGLGSEQYF. CDR3 DNA: TGTGCCAGCAGCTTCGCCTCGGACGGGTGGGGACTTGGGAGCGAGCAGTACTTC.

The CDR3 protein is CASSQEGVNTIYF. As DNA, the CDR3 is TGCGCCAGCAGCCAAGAGGGCGTAAACACCATATATTTT. The J gene is TRBJ1-3, the V gene TRBV4-3; no reliable D call. Trimming removed 0 bases at V and 6 bases at J, with 6 bases between. This CDR3 comprises 13 residues. Germline CDR1 LGHNA, CDR2 YSLEER.

The sample holds a few counts of this clone. This chain connects TRBV7-9 to TRBJ1-1; D is possibly TRBD1 (5 bases). CDR3 length: 16 residues. CDR1 and CDR2 (germline): SEHNR, FQNEAQ (reference sequence). With 1 base removed from V and 1 base from J, the gap between germline ends came to 13 bases. CDR3 in DNA: TGTGCCAGCAGCTTAGAGGAGACAAGGGGGAACACTGAAGCTTTCTTT. Protein product: CASSLEETRGNTEAFF.

The CDR3 reads CASKPGTANQPQHF. The DNA of the CDR3 is TGTGCCAGCAAACCCGGGACAGCCAATCAGCCCCAGCATTTT. The rearrangement uses TRBV6-5 and TRBJ1-5; 7 positions match TRBD1. J gave up 3 bases and V 7 bases, and 6 bases lay outside the gene matches. Germline V lookup: CDR1 MNHEY, CDR2 SVGAGI. This CDR3 has 14 amino acids.

This rearrangement joins TRBV5-1 to TRBJ2-1, with TRBD1 identical over 8 bases. The germline gives CDR1 SGHRS, CDR2 YFSETQ. With 3 bases clipped from V and 7 bases from J, the junction kept 9 bases outside the gene matches. The CDR3 is made up of 15 amino acids. CDR3 nucleotides: TGCGCCAGCAGCTCAGGACAGGGCAGTAAAAATGAGCAGTTCTTC. Its translation is CASSSGQGSKNEQFF.

The chain has TRBV5-1 and TRBJ2-2; the match to TRBD1 covers 9 bases. J was trimmed by 6 bases and V by 4 bases; bases with no gene match: 4. This CDR3 comprises 14 residues. CDR1 SGHRS and CDR2 YFSETQ come from the germline V gene. CDR3 nucleotide sequence: TGCGCCAGCAGCCAGGGACAGGGCGCCGGGGAGCTGTTTTTT. Residues: CASSQGQGAGELFF.